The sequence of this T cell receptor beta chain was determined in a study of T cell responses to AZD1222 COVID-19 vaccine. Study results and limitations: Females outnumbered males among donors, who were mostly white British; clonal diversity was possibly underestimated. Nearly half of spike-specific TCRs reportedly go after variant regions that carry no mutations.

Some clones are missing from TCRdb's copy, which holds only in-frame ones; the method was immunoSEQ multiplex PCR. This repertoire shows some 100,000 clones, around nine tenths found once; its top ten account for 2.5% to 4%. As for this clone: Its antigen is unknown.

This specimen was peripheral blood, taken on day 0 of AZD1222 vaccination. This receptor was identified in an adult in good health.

The CDR3: CASSLDSPYEQYF. CDR3 DNA: TGTGCCAGCAGCTTAGACAGTCCCTACGAGCAGTACTTC. J is TRBJ2-7 and V is TRBV7-2; D ambiguous. The CDR3 is 13 residues long. Per the germline V gene, CDR1 is SGHTA and CDR2 is FQGNSA. Trimming took off 1 base at V and 2 bases at J, with 6 bases between the two ends. Drawing the rest from reference TRBV7-2 and TRBJ2-7, the complete variable domain is GAGVSQSPSNKVTEKGKDVELRCDPISGHTALYWYRQSLGQGLEFLIYFQGNSAPDKSGLPSDRFSAERTGGSVSTLTIQRTQQEDSAVYLCASSLDSPYEQYFGPGTRLTVT.